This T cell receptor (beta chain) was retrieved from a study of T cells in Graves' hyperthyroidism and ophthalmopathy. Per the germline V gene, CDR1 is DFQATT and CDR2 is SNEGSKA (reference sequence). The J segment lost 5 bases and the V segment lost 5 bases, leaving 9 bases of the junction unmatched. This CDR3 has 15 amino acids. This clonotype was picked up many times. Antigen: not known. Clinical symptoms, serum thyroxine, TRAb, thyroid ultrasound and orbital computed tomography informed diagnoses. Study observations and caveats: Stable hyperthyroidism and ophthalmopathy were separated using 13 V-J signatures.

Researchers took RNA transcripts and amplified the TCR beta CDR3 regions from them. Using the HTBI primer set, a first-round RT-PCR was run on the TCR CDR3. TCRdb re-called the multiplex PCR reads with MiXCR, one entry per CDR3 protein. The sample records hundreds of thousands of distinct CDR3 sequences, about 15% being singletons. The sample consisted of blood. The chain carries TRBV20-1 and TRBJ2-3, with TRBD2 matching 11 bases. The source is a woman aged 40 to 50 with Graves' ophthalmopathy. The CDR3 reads CSADPLAGGRDTQYF. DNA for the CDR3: TGCAGTGCTGACCCCCTAGCGGGAGGAAGAGATACGCAGTATTTT.